The 2 T cell receptor beta chains below come from one sample, sequenced in a study of molecular identifiers for immune sequencing clone quantification. MiXCR, applied by TCRdb to the PCR reads, yields one record per CDR3 protein. The sample records about 640,000 distinct CDR3 sequences, 15% to 20% being singletons. The sample comprised naive CD8+ T cells from blood, with Jurkat cell RNA spiked in. Subset specified: FACS-sorted CD8+CD4-CCR7+CD45RA+ naive T cells. These receptors all stem from a human donor in good health. Some libraries in this study had Jurkat cell RNA spiked in.

This clonotype was found many times. The rearrangement joins TRBV6-5 to TRBJ2-1; D tentatively fits TRBD1 or TRBD2 (5 bases each). The CDR3 loop spans 15 amino acids. V was shortened by 0 bases and J by 10 bases, with 16 bases between the two germline ends. Germline CDR1 and CDR2: MNHEY and SVGAGI. CDR3 coding DNA: TGTGCCAGCAGTTACTCGGTTACGGGGCTTTGGGAGCAGTTCTTC. It is translated as CASSYSVTGLWEQFF.

About this clonotype: A much larger clone sits a single nucleotide away, making a read error possible. The chain has TRBV6-6 and TRBJ1-1; D gene unclear. The CDR3 is made up of 16 amino acids. Germline V CDR1 and CDR2: MNHNY, SVGAGI (reference sequence). V lost 6 bases and J 1 base, leaving 18 bases between the germline ends. CDR3 loop: CASRTDDWTQNTEAFF. As DNA, the CDR3 is TGTGCCAGCAGGACGGATGACTGGACCCAGAACACTGAAGCTTTCTTT.